This T cell receptor (beta chain) emerged from a study of T-cell reconstitution after alpha-beta-depleted transplantation in children. Unique molecular identifiers were used to barcode this TCRbeta library. TCRdb redid the calling of the PCR reads with MiXCR, one entry per CDR3 protein. The table includes some 200,000 distinct CDR3 sequences, 9.7% detected once. Trimming pared 5 bases from V and 0 bases from J, leaving 11 bases between. Germline CDR1 and CDR2: SGHAT and FQDESV (reference sequence). The CDR3 contains 15 residues. There are many counts of this clonotype. The source was PBMCs from the stem cell graft donor, collected from the stem cell graft. The chain joins TRBV11-1 to TRBJ2-1; possible D gene TRBD1, 6 bases. This sequence originates from a human donor who donated a stem cell graft to a child with SCID. CDR3 sequence: CASSPRGYSYNEQFF. The CDR3 DNA is TGTGCCAGCAGCCCCAGGGGTTACTCCTACAATGAGCAGTTCTTC.